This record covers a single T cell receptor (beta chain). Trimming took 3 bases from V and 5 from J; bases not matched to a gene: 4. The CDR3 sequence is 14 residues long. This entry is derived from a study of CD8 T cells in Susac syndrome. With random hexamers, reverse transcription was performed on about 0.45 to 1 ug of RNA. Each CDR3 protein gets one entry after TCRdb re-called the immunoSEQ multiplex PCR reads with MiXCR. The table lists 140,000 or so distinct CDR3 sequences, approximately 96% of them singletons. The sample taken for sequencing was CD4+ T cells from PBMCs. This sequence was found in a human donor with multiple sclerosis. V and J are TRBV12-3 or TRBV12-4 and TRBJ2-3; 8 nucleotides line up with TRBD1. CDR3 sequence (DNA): TGTGCCAGCAGTTTTGACAGGGGAGAAGATACGCAGTATTTT. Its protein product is CASSFDRGEDTQYF.